The next 27 T cell receptor beta chains were all read from a single sample in a study of blood T cell repertoires in COVID-19. Produced via immunoSEQ multiplex PCR; TCRdb's table is partial and in-frame only. Of more than 60,000 clones in the sample, around 76% were seen once. Sequencing was carried out using peripheral blood. The receptor set was obtained from a woman older than 75 with acute or convalescent COVID-19.

This chain connects TRBV7-2 to TRBJ1-3; possible D gene TRBD1, 5 bases. The CDR3 is made up of 16 amino acids. V shed 5 bases and J shed 1 base, with 15 bases lying between them. Looked up from germline, CDR1 is SGHTA and CDR2 is FQGNSA. The CDR3, as DNA: TGTGCCAGCAGCCTCGTTGGGGGGGGTTCTGGAAACACCATATATTTT. Its protein product is CASSLVGGGSGNTIYF.

The chain employs TRBV7-9 and TRBJ2-1; 8 bases are shared with TRBD2. The V and J ends lost 5 bases and 3 bases, in that order; junction bases with no gene match: 9. The length of the CDR3 is 16 residues. CDR1 and CDR2 (germline): SEHNR, FQNEAQ (reference sequence). CDR3 in amino acids: CASSPGLALFYNEQFF. In DNA form, the CDR3 reads TGTGCCAGCAGCCCCGGACTAGCCCTTTTCTACAATGAGCAGTTCTTC.

This clone was observed a few times. The rearrangement links TRBV19 to TRBJ1-1, with no clear D. The CDR3 extends over 15 amino acids. V lost 3 bases, J lost 0 bases, and 11 bases lay in between. Germline V CDR1 and CDR2: LNHDA, SQIVND (reference sequence). CDR3 region: CASSISTVMNTEAFF. For the CDR3, the DNA is TGTGCCAGTAGTATTAGTACAGTCATGAACACTGAAGCTTTCTTT. Supplemented by reference TRBV19 and TRBJ1-1, the full variable domain reads DGGITQSPKYLFRKEGQNVTLSCEQNLNHDAMYWYRQDPGQGLRLIYYSQIVNDFQKGDIAEGYSVSREKKESFPLTVTSAQKNPTAFYLCASSISTVMNTEAFFGQGTRLTVV.

The chain uses TRBV14 and TRBJ2-3; no reliable D call. Deletions cut 4 bases from V and 0 bases from J, with 5 bases between. The CDR3 loop spans 13 amino acids. CDR1 and CDR2 from the germline V gene are SGHDN and FVKESK. CDR3 nucleotides: TGTGCCAGCAGCCTCCTCAGCACAGATACGCAGTATTTT. The encoded protein is CASSLLSTDTQYF.

The rearrangement links TRBV5-5 to TRBJ2-5; possibly TRBD1 for D (5 bases). V lost 0 bases and J 6 bases, leaving 18 bases between the germline ends. The CDR3 is 16 residues long. Germline CDR1 reads SGHKS; CDR2 reads YYEKEE (reference sequence). The chain's CDR3 is CASSLAGSLGRQTQYF. CDR3 nucleotides: TGTGCCAGCAGCTTGGCAGGGTCCTTGGGGCGGCAGACCCAGTACTTC.

The chain joins TRBV7-8 to TRBJ2-1; 11 bases map to TRBD2. Losses at the gene ends were 5 bases for V and 12 bases for J; bases not matched to a gene: 12. The CDR3 extends over 15 amino acids. Per germline, CDR1 SGHVS and CDR2 FQNEAQ. The CDR3 DNA follows: TGTGCCAGCAGCGCCCTAGCGGGAGGTATTTTGGGGCAGTTCTTC. It codes for CASSALAGGILGQFF.

The rearrangement links TRBV6-1 to TRBJ2-3, with D possibly TRBD1 on 6 matching bases. Germline V CDR1 and CDR2: MNHNS, SASEGT. The CDR3 is made up of 17 amino acids. V shed 2 bases and J shed 2 bases, with 17 bases lying between them. The CDR3 loop is CASSERWAGVPTDTQYF. DNA for the CDR3: TGTGCCAGCAGTGAAAGGTGGGCAGGGGTCCCCACAGATACGCAGTATTTT.

A remark on this clone: One base away lies a much larger clone, so this may be a sequencing read error. The chain couples TRBV11-2 to TRBJ2-3; unclear D gene. This CDR3 comprises 12 residues. Trimming cost V 0 bases and J 6 bases, with 4 bases left between them. The germline CDR1 and CDR2 sequences are SGHAT and FQNNGV. In DNA form, the CDR3 reads TGTGCCAGCAGCTTAGACAGGGATACGCAGTATTTT. Residues: CASSLDRDTQYF.

V is TRBV12-3 or TRBV12-4 and J is TRBJ1-1, with a tentative D call TRBD1 (5 bases). CDR3 size: 11 residues. V dropped 5 bases and J dropped 11 bases, with 12 bases sitting between them. The DNA of the CDR3 is TGTGCCAGCAGTAAGGACAAGCTGGCTTTCTTT. This gives the protein CASSKDKLAFF.

The rearrangement uses TRBV29-1 and TRBJ2-7; D is possibly TRBD2 (5 bases). V lost 5 bases to trimming and J lost 2 bases, with 10 bases between them. This CDR3 spans 12 amino acids. Germline V CDR1 and CDR2: SQVTM, ANQGSEA. In DNA, the CDR3 is TGCAGCGTTAAGTTCGGGGCCTACGAGCAGTACTTC. Residues: CSVKFGAYEQYF.

The J gene is TRBJ2-6, the V gene TRBV27, with 8 bases matching TRBD2. Germline-derived CDR1 and CDR2 are MNHEY and SMNVEV (reference sequence). V lost 3 bases to trimming and J lost 1 base; unmatched junction nucleotides: 8. The CDR3 is 18 residues long. The CDR3 DNA follows: TGTGCCAGCAGTTTCCTAACTAGCGGACCGTCTGGGGCCAACGTCCTGACTTTC. Translated: CASSFLTSGPSGANVLTF. The whole variable domain, remainder taken from reference TRBV27 and TRBJ2-6, is EAQVTQNPRYLITVTGKKLTVTCSQNMNHEYMSWYRQDPGLGLRQIYYSMNVEVTDKGDVPEGYKVSRKEKRNFPLILESPSPNQTSLYFCASSFLTSGPSGANVLTFGAGSRLTVL.

The V and J genes are TRBV7-8 and TRBJ2-7; 8 bases match TRBD1. The CDR3 sequence is 13 residues long. V dropped 5 bases and J dropped 6; count of bases not matched to a gene: 6. Germline V CDR1 and CDR2: SGHVS, FQNEAQ. In DNA, the CDR3 is TGTGCCAGCAGCCCCTGGACAGGGCCCGAGCAGTACTTC. Amino acid sequence: CASSPWTGPEQYF. The full variable domain, with the rest looked up from reference TRBV7-8 and TRBJ2-7, is GAGVSQSPRYKVAKRGQDVALRCDPISGHVSLFWYQQALGQGPEFLTYFQNEAQLDKSGLPSDRFFAERPEGSVSTLKIQRTQQEDSAVYLCASSPWTGPEQYFGPGTRLTVT.

V gene TRBV3-1 (or the pseudogene TRBV3-2) combines with J gene TRBJ2-7; 7 bases align to TRBD2. Trimming cost V 1 base and J 7 bases; bases outside gene matches: 7. In germline, CDR1 is LGHDT, CDR2 YNNKEL (reference sequence). This CDR3 spans 14 amino acids. CDR3 sequence: CASSQAGAGPEQYF. As DNA, the CDR3 is TGTGCCAGCAGCCAAGCCGGAGCGGGGCCTGAGCAGTACTTC.

The CDR3: CASSSRLTGSNQPQHF. Here the CDR3 DNA reads TGTGCCAGCAGTTCCCGCCTGACAGGTAGCAATCAGCCCCAGCATTTT. This chain uses TRBV6-2 or TRBV6-3 with TRBJ1-5, with TRBD1 as a possible D gene (6 bases). Trimming cost V 4 bases and J 0 bases, with 13 bases left between them. CDR1 and CDR2 from the germline V gene are MNHEY and SVGEGT. The CDR3 is 16 residues long.

V and J are TRBV19 and TRBJ2-7, with TRBD1 as a possible D gene (5 bases). CDR1 and CDR2 (germline): LNHDA, SQIVND (reference sequence). V was pared by 8 bases and J by 7 bases, with 12 bases between. This CDR3 comprises 11 residues. The CDR3 coding sequence is TGTGCCAGTGGGGCAGGGCAGGAGCAGTACTTC. Protein: CASGAGQEQYF. Complete variable domain (other parts from reference TRBV19 and TRBJ2-7): DGGITQSPKYLFRKEGQNVTLSCEQNLNHDAMYWYRQDPGQGLRLIYYSQIVNDFQKGDIAEGYSVSREKKESFPLTVTSAQKNPTAFYLCASGAGQEQYFGPGTRLTVT.

The J gene is TRBJ2-7, the V gene TRBV3-1 (or the pseudogene TRBV3-2); no clear D. Trimming took off 3 bases at V and 0 bases at J, with 9 bases between the two ends. CDR1 and CDR2 from the germline V gene are LGHDT and YNNKEL (reference sequence). CDR3 length equals 14 residues. As DNA, the CDR3 is TGTGCCAGCAGCCAGAAGAGGAGCTCCTACGAGCAGTACTTC. Its protein is CASSQKRSSYEQYF.

This clone was recorded only once. J is TRBJ2-3 and V is TRBV18, with 7 positions matching TRBD2. The length of the CDR3 is 15 residues. V was pared by 3 bases and J by 6 bases, with 9 bases of the junction left unmatched. CDR1 is KGHSH and CDR2 is LQKENI in the germline V gene. CDR3 amino acids: CASSPLADGGDTQYF. The CDR3 DNA follows: TGTGCCAGCTCACCCCTAGCGGACGGGGGGGATACGCAGTATTTT.

The rearrangement links TRBV29-1 to TRBJ2-5; no firm D call. Per germline, CDR1 SQVTM and CDR2 ANQGSEA. The length of the CDR3 is 12 residues. Trimming took 4 bases from V and 1 from J, leaving 7 bases between them. The CDR3 region is CSVGHLQETQYF. CDR3 DNA: TGCAGCGTTGGACACCTCCAAGAGACCCAGTACTTC. Complete variable domain (other parts from reference TRBV29-1 and TRBJ2-5): SAVISQKPSRDICQRGTSLTIQCQVDSQVTMMFWYRQQPGQSLTLIATANQGSEATYESGFVIDKFPISRPNLTFSTLTVSNMSPEDSSIYLCSVGHLQETQYFGPGTRLLVL.

J is TRBJ1-2 and V is TRBV12-3 or TRBV12-4; TRBD1 might be the D (6 bases). With 3 bases removed from V and 4 bases from J, the gap between germline ends came to 9 bases. The CDR3 length is 13 residues. DNA of the CDR3: TGTGCCAGCAGTTTCGGGACACCCTATGGCTACACCTTC. This sequence encodes CASSFGTPYGYTF.

The chain recombines TRBV5-6 with TRBJ1-6, with 11 positions matching TRBD1. The CDR3 is made up of 17 amino acids. The germline V gene has CDR1 SGHDT and CDR2 YYEEEE. The junction had 8 bases not matched to a gene; V was cut back by 1 base and J by 8 bases. This chain's CDR3 is CASSLIGPDRGHSPLHF. The CDR3 nucleotides read TGTGCCAGCAGCTTGATCGGTCCGGACAGGGGGCATTCACCCCTCCACTTT.

The rearrangement uses TRBV11-2 and TRBJ1-1, with D tentatively TRBD1 (6 bases). This CDR3 is 13 amino acids long. The V end was cut by 2 bases, the J end by 5 bases, with 9 bases between. Germline assignment: CDR1 SGHAT and CDR2 FQNNGV. As DNA, the CDR3 is TGTGCCAGCAGCTTAAGGGGGTTGACTGAAGCTTTCTTT. Translation: CASSLRGLTEAFF.

The V gene is TRBV20-1, the J gene TRBJ2-7, with D possibly TRBD2 on 6 matching bases. CDR3 length: 10 residues. Trimming removed 5 bases from V and 4 bases from J, with 6 bases in between. The germline V gene has CDR1 DFQATT and CDR2 SNEGSKA (reference sequence). The chain's CDR3 is CSAGTYEQYF. The CDR3 DNA sequence: TGCAGTGCTGGGACTTACGAGCAGTACTTC.

The chain has TRBV2 and TRBJ1-1; 7 bases map to TRBD1. The V segment lost 8 bases and the J segment 7 bases; nucleotides outside the gene matches: 10. Per germline, CDR1 SNHLY and CDR2 FYNNEI. This CDR3 is 13 amino acids long. CDR3: CASCTGAGIEAFF. The CDR3, as DNA: TGTGCCAGCTGTACAGGGGCCGGGATTGAAGCTTTCTTT.

The CDR3 nucleotides are TGTGCCAGCAGAAGACTAGCGGGAGTGGGAGAGACCCAGTACTTC. Its translation is CASRRLAGVGETQYF. V and J are TRBV6-5 and TRBJ2-5; 12 bases map to TRBD2. Germline lookup yields CDR1 MNHEY and CDR2 SVGAGI. CDR3 size: 15 residues. J lost 4 bases, V lost 6 bases, and 6 bases had no gene match.

The chain carries TRBV7-9 and TRBJ2-2, with 10 bases that match TRBD2. Unmatched junction bases numbered 5, after V lost 3 bases and J lost 7 bases. Looked up from germline, CDR1 is SEHNR and CDR2 is FQNEAQ (reference sequence). The CDR3 loop spans 15 amino acids. The CDR3: CASSLGLALVGELFF. As DNA, the CDR3 is TGTGCCAGCAGCTTGGGACTAGCGTTGGTCGGGGAGCTGTTTTTT. Complete variable domain (other parts from reference TRBV7-9 and TRBJ2-2): DTGVSQNPRHKITKRGQNVTFRCDPISEHNRLYWYRQTLGQGPEFLTYFQNEAQLEKSRLLSDRFSAERPKGSFSTLEIQRTEQGDSAMYLCASSLGLALVGELFFGEGSRLTVL.

This chain uses TRBV6-5 with TRBJ1-6; 10 nucleotides align to TRBD1. Unmatched junction bases numbered 6, after V lost 6 bases and J lost 7 bases. Per the germline V gene, CDR1 is MNHEY and CDR2 is SVGAGI. This CDR3 region has 15 residues. The CDR3: CASRPRQGANSPLHF. DNA of the CDR3: TGTGCCAGCAGACCCCGACAGGGGGCGAATTCACCCCTCCACTTT.

The chain has TRBV5-6 and TRBJ2-7; 11 bases align to TRBD2. The CDR3 is 15 residues long. Germline lookup yields CDR1 SGHDT and CDR2 YYEEEE. V dropped 0 bases and J dropped 6; count of bases not matched to a gene: 5. The CDR3 nucleotides read TGTGCCAGCAGCTTGGGAGGACTAGCGGGCTCCGAGCAGTACTTC. Translated: CASSLGGLAGSEQYF.